The T cell receptor beta chain under discussion was sequenced for a study of T cells in Graves' hyperthyroidism and ophthalmopathy. General study points: Blood also held most thyroid clonotypes expanded beyond 0.001.

As concerns this clonotype: The target antigen is unknown.

Amplified TCR beta CDR3 regions came from RNA transcripts. The HTBI primer set drove a first-round RT-PCR of the TCR CDR3. TCRdb redid the calling of the multiplex PCR reads with MiXCR, one entry per CDR3 protein. The data contain about 640,000 distinct CDR3 sequences, roughly 46% of them singletons. The V gene end was trimmed by 5 bases and the J gene end by 0 bases; junction bases not matched to a gene: 8. CDR1 is SGHVS and CDR2 is FNYEAQ in the germline V gene. The CDR3 runs to 17 residues. The genes are TRBV7-6 and TRBJ1-4, with TRBD1 identical over 8 bases. The sequencing sample was made of peripheral blood or thyroid tissue (not recorded which). This sequence originates from an adult man with Graves' disease, either hyperthyroidism or ophthalmopathy (not recorded which). CDR3 sequence reads: CASSPILTGATNEKLFF. DNA of the CDR3: TGTGCCAGCAGCCCTATTTTGACAGGGGCAACTAATGAAAAACTGTTTTTT.